One sample yielded the 27 T cell receptor beta chains listed below, sequenced in a study of blood T cell repertoires in COVID-19. Sequencing was performed with immunoSEQ multiplex PCR; in TCRdb, only in-frame clones are kept and a portion is missing. This sample yields nearly 350,000 clones, of which about 93% are seen a single time; around 3.5% belongs to the top ten. The specimen was peripheral blood. These receptors were collected from a woman between 18 and 30 years old who had recovered from COVID-19.

This clone was seen more than once but under ten times. The chain is built from TRBV5-1 and TRBJ2-2, with D maybe TRBD1 (5 bases). Germline V CDR1 and CDR2: SGHRS, YFSETQ. V gave up 5 bases and J gave up 1 base, with 15 bases separating them. The CDR3 runs to 16 residues. Here the CDR3 DNA reads TGCGCCAGCAGTTTGCGAACAACAGGGAACACCGGGGAGCTGTTTTTT. Its protein is CASSLRTTGNTGELFF. The variable domain in full, with the rest retrieved from reference TRBV5-1 and TRBJ2-2, is KAGVTQTPRYLIKTRGQQVTLSCSPISGHRSVSWYQQTPGQGLQFLFEYFSETQRNKGNFPGRFSGRQFSNSRSEMNVSTLELGDSALYLCASSLRTTGNTGELFFGEGSRLTVL.

The rearrangement links TRBV24-1 to TRBJ2-2, with D perhaps TRBD2 (6 bases). Germline CDR1 and CDR2: KGHDR and SFDVKD. The V and J ends lost 3 bases and 6 bases respectively, with 16 bases between them. This CDR3 region has 16 residues. The CDR3 region is CATSDRGIAGSGELFF. The CDR3 DNA reads TGTGCCACCAGTGATAGAGGCATCGCGGGGTCCGGGGAGCTGTTTTTT.

The V call is TRBV2, the J call TRBJ2-1; 8 bases are a match to TRBD2. Trimming at V came to 1 base and at J to 8 bases, leaving 13 bases not matched to a gene. The CDR3 extends over 17 amino acids. The germline V gene has CDR1 SNHLY and CDR2 FYNNEI. CDR3 sequence reads: CASSEVDSGIGFDEQFF. CDR3 DNA sequence: TGTGCCAGCAGTGAAGTAGATAGCGGGATCGGGTTCGATGAGCAGTTCTTC.

This clone was seen just once. The same CDR3 can be traced to other DNA sequences in this sample. The chain recombines TRBV9 with TRBJ2-1; 9 nucleotides match TRBD2. V dropped 2 bases and J dropped 6; count of bases not matched to a gene: 6. The CDR3 sequence is 15 residues long. Germline CDR1 reads SGDLS; CDR2 reads YYNGEE. The CDR3 sequence: CASSVSGRAGNEQFF. CDR3 DNA: TGTGCCAGCAGCGTTAGCGGGAGAGCGGGCAATGAGCAGTTCTTC.

The rearrangement uses TRBV9 and TRBJ2-1; 9 bases map to TRBD1. With 3 bases clipped from V and 6 bases from J, the junction kept 7 bases outside the gene matches. The CDR3 sequence is 15 residues long. Germline-derived CDR1 and CDR2 are SGDLS and YYNGEE. In DNA, the CDR3 is TGTGCCAGCAGCGCATCCGGGACAGGGTCCAATGAGCAGTTCTTC. Protein product: CASSASGTGSNEQFF.

The chain employs TRBV30 and TRBJ2-1; no definite D call. Germline CDR1 is GTSNPN and CDR2 is SVGIG (reference sequence). Trimming removed 1 base at V and 3 bases at J, with 7 bases between. The CDR3 totals 13 residues. The CDR3: CAWSGLDYNEQFF. As DNA, the CDR3 is TGTGCCTGGAGTGGGCTTGACTACAATGAGCAGTTCTTC.

The gene calls are TRBV3-1 (or the pseudogene TRBV3-2) and TRBJ1-4; the D is unclear. Germline-derived CDR1 and CDR2 are LGHDT and YNNKEL (reference sequence). This CDR3 spans 14 amino acids. Trimming pared 3 bases from V and 7 bases from J, leaving 12 bases between. Written as DNA, the CDR3 is TGTGCCAGCAGCCAGCGGGAGGGAGTTGAAAAACTGTTTTTT. Amino acid sequence: CASSQREGVEKLFF.

The V call is TRBV3-1 (or the pseudogene TRBV3-2), the J call TRBJ1-3, with 8 bases matching TRBD1. Looked up from germline, CDR1 is LGHDT and CDR2 is YNNKEL (reference sequence). The CDR3 is made up of 15 amino acids. The J segment lost 3 bases and the V segment lost 4 bases, leaving 5 bases of the junction unmatched. The CDR3 loop is CASSLGTGRGNTIYF. CDR3 bases: TGTGCCAGCAGCCTGGGGACAGGACGTGGAAACACCATATATTTT.

The rearrangement links TRBV2 to TRBJ1-1; the match to TRBD1 covers 9 bases. The CDR3 is 15 amino acids. CDR1 and CDR2 from the germline V gene are SNHLY and FYNNEI. V dropped 8 bases and J dropped 0; count of bases not matched to a gene: 7. Here the CDR3 DNA reads TGTGCCAGCGGGGACAGGGCCAGCATGAACACTGAAGCTTTCTTT. Translation gives CASGDRASMNTEAFF.

Here the CDR3 reads CASSGRGTTNSPLHF. The DNA of the CDR3 is TGTGCCAGCAGTGGCCGTGGGACAACCAATTCACCCCTCCACTTT. The genes are TRBV25-1 and TRBJ1-6; weak D call: TRBD1 (6 bases). CDR3 length equals 15 residues. Germline V gives CDR1 MGHDK, CDR2 SYGVNS. With 4 bases removed from V and 7 bases from J, the gap between germline ends came to 14 bases.

V is TRBV29-1 and J is TRBJ2-5, with a tentative D call TRBD1 (6 bases). Per germline, CDR1 SQVTM and CDR2 ANQGSEA. With 5 bases removed from V and 5 bases from J, the gap between germline ends came to 18 bases. The CDR3 is 14 residues long. The CDR3 here is CSVLRQAQRETQYF. Here the CDR3 DNA reads TGCAGCGTTCTCCGACAGGCCCAACGGGAGACCCAGTACTTC.

V gene TRBV9 combines with J gene TRBJ2-1; 9 positions match TRBD2. Losses at the gene ends were 6 bases for V and 0 bases for J; bases not matched to a gene: 13. Germline V gene data show CDR1 as SGDLS and CDR2 as YYNGEE. CDR3 size: 18 residues. The CDR3 DNA reads as TGTGCCAGCACCGGCTTGGGGGCGGGAGGGGTCTCCTACAATGAGCAGTTCTTC. Translation: CASTGLGAGGVSYNEQFF.

The CDR3 region is CASSGQGVYNEQFF. The CDR3 region has the DNA TGCGCCAGCAGCGGACAGGGGGTCTACAATGAGCAGTTCTTC. The gene calls are TRBV5-1 and TRBJ2-1; TRBD1 matches at 10 bases. Trimming cost V 4 bases and J 3 bases; bases outside gene matches: 1. The CDR3 runs to 14 residues. Germline CDR1 and CDR2: SGHRS and YFSETQ.

This chain connects TRBV6-5 to TRBJ2-2; D not certain. The CDR3 spans 11 residues. CDR1 and CDR2 from the germline V gene are MNHEY and SVGAGI. Trimming removed 7 bases from V and 5 bases from J, with 5 bases in between. CDR3 residues: CASTRTGELFF. The DNA for the CDR3 is TGTGCCAGCACCCGGACCGGGGAGCTGTTTTTT.

The V call is TRBV6-5, the J call TRBJ1-5; 8 positions match TRBD1. CDR3 length equals 16 residues. V trimming: 0 bases; J trimming: 6 bases; junction bases outside the gene matches: 7. Looked up from germline, CDR1 is MNHEY and CDR2 is SVGAGI. The CDR3 spells CASSYSSGGIGQPQHF. The CDR3 DNA reads TGTGCCAGCAGTTACTCGTCAGGGGGCATTGGTCAGCCCCAGCATTTT.

The rearrangement joins TRBV27 to TRBJ1-2, with 7 bases identical to TRBD1. Per germline, CDR1 MNHEY and CDR2 SMNVEV (reference sequence). This CDR3 spans 12 amino acids. With V trimmed by 5 bases and J by 10 bases, 7 bases remained unmatched. DNA for the CDR3: TGTGCCAGCAGTACACAGGGGAGAGACTACACCTTC. Translated: CASSTQGRDYTF.

V and J are TRBV3-1 (or the pseudogene TRBV3-2) and TRBJ2-3; 9 bases match TRBD2. Germline assignment: CDR1 LGHDT and CDR2 YNNKEL (reference sequence). The trim removed 4 bases at V and 6 bases at J, leaving 17 bases unmatched. The CDR3 extends over 18 amino acids. Written as DNA, the CDR3 is TGTGCCAGCAGCCCAAGCGGCATCGCTAGCGGGAAATTTGATACGCAGTATTTT. It specifies CASSPSGIASGKFDTQYF.

A note on this clone: An end of the junction differs from the germline gene, which may be a read error. V is TRBV12-3 or TRBV12-4 and J is TRBJ1-2; the D is unclear. The CDR3 contains 12 residues. Written as DNA, the CDR3 is TGTGCCAGCAGTCCCGACGCACGAGGGATACGCTTC. Translation: CASSPDARGIRF.

The chain links TRBV9 to TRBJ1-1, with 8 bases that match TRBD1. CDR1 and CDR2 (germline): SGDLS, YYNGEE. With 3 bases clipped from V and 1 base from J, the junction kept 14 bases outside the gene matches. The CDR3 has 18 residues. The CDR3 DNA follows: TGTGCCAGCAGCGGTCCGCGGGACAGGTTATTCACGAACACTGAAGCTTTCTTT. As protein: CASSGPRDRLFTNTEAFF.

The chain is built from TRBV9 and TRBJ2-5; D is perhaps TRBD2 (5 bases). CDR3 size: 14 residues. V dropped 3 bases and J dropped 5 bases, with 14 bases sitting between them. Germline CDR1 and CDR2: SGDLS and YYNGEE. CDR3 loop: CASSGPGVSETQYF. CDR3 in DNA: TGTGCCAGCAGCGGACCCGGGGTCTCGGAGACCCAGTACTTC.

This clone has only one observation. This chain uses TRBV30 with TRBJ1-1, with 8 bases that match TRBD1. This CDR3 is built from 14 residues. Germline V gene data show CDR1 as GTSNPN and CDR2 as SVGIG (reference sequence). Trimming removed 0 bases from V and 4 bases from J; junction bases left unmatched: 4. This CDR3 is CAWSVTGGSTEAFF. The DNA of the CDR3 is TGTGCCTGGAGTGTAACAGGGGGAAGCACTGAAGCTTTCTTT.

The chain has TRBV27 and TRBJ2-1; 13 nucleotides match TRBD2. This CDR3 region has 19 residues. Germline CDR1 is MNHEY and CDR2 is SMNVEV (reference sequence). V was pared by 5 bases and J by 0 bases, with 10 bases of the junction left unmatched. The CDR3 sequence is CASSHGRGLAGYSYNEQFF. The CDR3 bases are TGTGCCAGCAGTCACGGGAGGGGACTAGCGGGATACTCCTACAATGAGCAGTTCTTC.

The gene calls are TRBV30 and TRBJ2-3; 11 bases line up with TRBD2. The V gene end was trimmed by 8 bases and the J gene end by 5 bases; junction bases not matched to a gene: 9. This CDR3 region has 14 residues. Germline-derived CDR1 and CDR2 are GTSNPN and SVGIG (reference sequence). The CDR3 region is CAQTSGTREDTQYF. The CDR3 bases are TGTGCCCAGACTAGCGGGACGCGTGAAGATACGCAGTATTTT.

The chain has TRBV5-1 and TRBJ2-1; a possible D gene is TRBD2 (6 bases). The CDR3 loop spans 13 amino acids. Germline CDR1 is SGHRS and CDR2 is YFSETQ. The V end was cut by 6 bases, the J end by 7 bases, with 14 bases between. The CDR3 nucleotides read TGCGCCAGCACTACGGGAGTGGGGAATGAGCAGTTCTTC. This sequence encodes CASTTGVGNEQFF.

In this sample, this clone turned up once. This rearrangement joins TRBV25-1 to TRBJ1-5; TRBD1 matches 11 bases. Losses at the gene ends were 6 bases for V and 5 bases for J; bases not matched to a gene: 6. The CDR3 totals 15 residues. Germline values: CDR1 MGHDK, CDR2 SYGVNS. The chain's CDR3 is CASSDGTGGHQPQHF. In DNA, the CDR3 is TGTGCCAGCAGCGATGGGACAGGGGGTCATCAGCCCCAGCATTTT.

V is TRBV6-5 and J is TRBJ1-4, with TRBD1 matching 7 bases. The CDR3 runs 15 residues. The germline V gene encodes CDR1 MNHEY and CDR2 SVGAGI. V trimming: 7 bases; J trimming: 6 bases; junction bases outside the gene matches: 11. In DNA, the CDR3 is TGTGCCAGCACCCCAAGGTCCGGGACAGATGAAAAACTGTTTTTT. It translates to CASTPRSGTDEKLFF.

The rearrangement joins TRBV11-2 to TRBJ2-4; D may be TRBD2 (5 bases). The CDR3 consists of 16 residues. With 5 bases removed from V and 5 bases from J, the gap between germline ends came to 19 bases. Germline values: CDR1 SGHAT, CDR2 FQNNGV. CDR3 sequence (DNA): TGTGCCAGCAGCCCGGTTTTAATCGGGGTGGAAAACATTCAGTACTTC. It specifies CASSPVLIGVENIQYF.